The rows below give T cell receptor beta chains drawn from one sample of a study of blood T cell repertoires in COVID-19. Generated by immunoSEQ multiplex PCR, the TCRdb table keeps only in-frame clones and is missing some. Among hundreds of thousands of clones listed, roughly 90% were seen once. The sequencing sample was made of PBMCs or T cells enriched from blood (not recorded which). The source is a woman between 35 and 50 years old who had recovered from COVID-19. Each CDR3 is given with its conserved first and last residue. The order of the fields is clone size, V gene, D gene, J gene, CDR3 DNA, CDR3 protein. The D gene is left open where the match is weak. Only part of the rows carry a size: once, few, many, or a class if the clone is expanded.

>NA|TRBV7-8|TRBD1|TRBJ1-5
TGTGCCAGCAGCCAACAGGGGGTGATTGATCAGCCCCAGCATTTT
CASSQQGVIDQPQHF
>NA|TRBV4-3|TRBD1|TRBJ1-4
TGCGCCAGCAGCCAAGGGGACAGGGGAGGAGAAAAACTGTTTTTT
CASSQGDRGGEKLFF
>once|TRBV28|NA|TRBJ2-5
TGTGCCAGCAGTTTATGGCTATCGGGAGAGACCCAGTACTTC
CASSLWLSGETQYF
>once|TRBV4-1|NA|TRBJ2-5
TGCGCCAGCAGCCAAGAAGAGGGAGCTGAGACCCAGTACTTC
CASSQEEGAETQYF
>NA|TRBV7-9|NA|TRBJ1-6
TGTGCCAGCAGCCGCGGGGGCAGCTCCTATAATTCACCCCTCCACTTT
CASSRGGSSYNSPLHF
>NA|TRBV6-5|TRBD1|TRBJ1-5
TGTGCCAGCAGTCCTACAGGGGTTAGCAATCAGCCCCAGCATTTT
CASSPTGVSNQPQHF
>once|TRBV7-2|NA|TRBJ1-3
TGTGCCAGCAGCTTCGGAGGGAGCTCTGGAAACACCATATATTTT
CASSFGGSSGNTIYF
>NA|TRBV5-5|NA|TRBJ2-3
TGTGCCAGCAGTTCGGACTTGGGGACAGATACGCAGTATTTT
CASSSDLGTDTQYF
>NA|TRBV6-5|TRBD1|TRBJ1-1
TGTGCCAGCAGACCTGACAGGGTTCAGAACACTGAAGCTTTCTTT
CASRPDRVQNTEAFF
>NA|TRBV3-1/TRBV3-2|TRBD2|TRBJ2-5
TGTGCCAGCGCCCAGAAAGCGGGGGGGCGAGAGACCCAGTACTTC
CASAQKAGGRETQYF
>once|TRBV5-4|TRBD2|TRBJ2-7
TGTGCCAGCAGTACGGGGGGCGGGAGGGTTTTTTACGAGCAGTACTTC
CASSTGGGRVFYEQYF
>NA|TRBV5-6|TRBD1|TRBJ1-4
TGTGCCAGCAGTCGCCGGGACAGGAATGAAAAACTGTTTTTT
CASSRRDRNEKLFF
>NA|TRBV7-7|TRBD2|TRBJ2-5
TGTGCTAGCAGCTTTCGGGGACTAGCGAATTCTGGAGAGACCCAGTACTTC
CASSFRGLANSGETQYF
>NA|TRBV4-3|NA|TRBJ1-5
TGCGCCAGCAGCCAAGATCCCTCGGGATATCAGCCCCAGCATTTT
CASSQDPSGYQPQHF
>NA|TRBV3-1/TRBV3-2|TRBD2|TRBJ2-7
TGTGCCAGCAGCCCTCTAGCGGGAGGCCCCGAAGCCGAGCAGTACTTC
CASSPLAGGPEAEQYF
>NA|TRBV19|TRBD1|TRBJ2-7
TGTGCCAGTAGCGCGGGACAGGGGAGGAACGAGCAGTACTTC
CASSAGQGRNEQYF
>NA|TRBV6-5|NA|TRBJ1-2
TGTGCCAGTGGGGGCGACCGTAACTATGGCTACACCTTC
CASGGDRNYGYTF
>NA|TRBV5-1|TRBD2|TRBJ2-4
TGCGCCAGCAGCACCCGGGGTAGCGGGGTGGGGGACATTCAGTACTTC
CASSTRGSGVGDIQYF
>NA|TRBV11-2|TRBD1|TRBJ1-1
TGTGCCAGCACCTCAATAGGGACAGGGAACACTGAAGCTTTCTTT
CASTSIGTGNTEAFF
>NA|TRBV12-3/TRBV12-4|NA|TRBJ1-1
TGTGCCAGCAGTTTTGCCGAGAGCACTGAAGCTTTCTTT
CASSFAESTEAFF
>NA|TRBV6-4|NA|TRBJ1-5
TGTGCCAGCAGTAATAAGCCCCAGCATTTT
CASSNKPQHF
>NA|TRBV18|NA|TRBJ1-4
TGTGCCAGCTCACCACTACGGGGTAGTGGTGAAAAACTGTTTTTT
CASSPLRGSGEKLFF
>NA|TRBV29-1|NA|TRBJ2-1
TGCAGCGTAAGGGGTTTTTCCTACAATGAGCAGTTCTTC
CSVRGFSYNEQFF
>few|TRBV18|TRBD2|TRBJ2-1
TGTGCCAGCTCACCACCCCGGGGGGGCGCTGAGCAGTTCTTC
CASSPPRGGAEQFF
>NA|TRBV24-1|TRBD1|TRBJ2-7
TGTGCCGTCTCCGGGACAGGGGAGTCCTACGAGCAGTACTTC
CAVSGTGESYEQYF
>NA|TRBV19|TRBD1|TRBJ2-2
TGTGCCAGCCGGGACAGCTCGAACACCGGGGAGCTGTTTTTT
CASRDSSNTGELFF
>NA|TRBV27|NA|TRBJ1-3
TGTGCCAGCAGTCCCAGGGGAAGCTCTGGAAACACCATATATTTT
CASSPRGSSGNTIYF
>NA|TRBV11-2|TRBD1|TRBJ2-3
TGTGCCAGCAGCTTAGTGGGGACAGGGCAAGATACGCAGTATTTT
CASSLVGTGQDTQYF
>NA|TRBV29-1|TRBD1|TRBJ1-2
TGCAGCGTTCCCAGGACAGGGGGCGCGGACTATGGCTACACCTTC
CSVPRTGGADYGYTF
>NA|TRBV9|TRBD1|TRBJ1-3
TGTGCCAGCAGCGCTACAGGGGCGCCAAACACCATATATTTT
CASSATGAPNTIYF
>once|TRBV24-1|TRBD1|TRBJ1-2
TGTGCCACCAGTGACCCGGGACAGGACCCTTATGGCTACACCTTC
CATSDPGQDPYGYTF
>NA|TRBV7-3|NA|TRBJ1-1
TGTGCCAGCAGCGACCATCGGGACACTGAAGCTTTCTTT
CASSDHRDTEAFF
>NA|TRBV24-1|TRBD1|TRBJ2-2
TGTGCCACCAGTGACCGGGACAGGGGGTACACCGGGGAGCTGTTTTTT
CATSDRDRGYTGELFF
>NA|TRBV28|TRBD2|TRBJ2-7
TGTGCCAGCAGTTGGCCCAGCGGGGGAAGATACGAGCAGTACTTC
CASSWPSGGRYEQYF
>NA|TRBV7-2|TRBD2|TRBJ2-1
TGTGCCAGCAGCTTAGCCCTAGCGGGAGAGATTCGGGCTTACAATGAGCAGTTCTTC
CASSLALAGEIRAYNEQFF
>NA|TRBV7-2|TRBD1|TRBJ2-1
TGTGCCAGCAGTTGGACAGGGCCCTACAATGAGCAGTTCTTC
CASSWTGPYNEQFF
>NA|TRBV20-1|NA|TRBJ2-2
TGCAGTGCTAGTTCGGGGGGCGCGTACACCGGGGAGCTGTTTTTT
CSASSGGAYTGELFF
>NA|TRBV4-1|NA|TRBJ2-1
TGCGCCAGCAGCCCTATGGGGGGACAGACTTACAATGAGCAGTTCTTC
CASSPMGGQTYNEQFF
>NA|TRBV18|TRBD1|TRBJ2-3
TGTGCCAGCTCCCAAGGGACAGCCCGCACAGATACGCAGTATTTT
CASSQGTARTDTQYF
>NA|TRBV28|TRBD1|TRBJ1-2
TGTGCCAGCAGTTTATTAGACAGGGAAGGCAGTGCGGGCTACACCTTC
CASSLLDREGSAGYTF
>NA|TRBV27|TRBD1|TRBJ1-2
TGTGCCAGCAGAGAGGCCGGGACAGGGCTTTTTGGTGGCTACACCTTC
CASREAGTGLFGGYTF
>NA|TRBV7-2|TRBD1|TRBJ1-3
TGTGCCAGCAGCTACTCACCCGGACAGGGGAAAGGAAACACCATATATTTT
CASSYSPGQGKGNTIYF
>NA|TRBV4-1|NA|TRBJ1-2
TGCGCCAGCAGCCAAGACCACTCGTCTAACTATGGCTACACCTTC
CASSQDHSSNYGYTF
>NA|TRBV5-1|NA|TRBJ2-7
TGCGCCAGCCCATCTCTACCGGTGGGGGGCTCCTACGAGCAGTACTTC
CASPSLPVGGSYEQYF
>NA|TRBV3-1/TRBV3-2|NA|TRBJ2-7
TGTGCCAGCAGCCTCAGCTCCTACGAGCAGTACTTC
CASSLSSYEQYF
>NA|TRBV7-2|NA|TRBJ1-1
TGTGCCAGCAGCTTAGGGGCTCGGGGTGAAGCTTTCTTT
CASSLGARGEAFF
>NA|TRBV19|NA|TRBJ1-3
TGTGCCAGTAGTATGCCCCGGGATAGCTCTGGAAACACCATATATTTT
CASSMPRDSSGNTIYF
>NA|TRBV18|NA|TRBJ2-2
TGTGCCAGCTCACCACACGAGGGGGTCACCGGGGAGCTGTTTTTT
CASSPHEGVTGELFF
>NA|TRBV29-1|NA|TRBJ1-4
TGCAGCGGGCTGGGGCGGGGTGAAAAACTGTTTTTT
CSGLGRGEKLFF
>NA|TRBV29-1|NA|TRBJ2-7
TGCAGCGTCCTGTCTGGAGTCTCCGGGCAGTACTTC
CSVLSGVSGQYF
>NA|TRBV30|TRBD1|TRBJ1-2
TGTGCCTGGATCTCCGGGACAGGGAGGGTTAGCTTC
CAWISGTGRVSF
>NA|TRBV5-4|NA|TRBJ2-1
TGTGCCAGCCGGCTCCGGGACTCCTCCCGGGATGAGCAGTTCTTC
CASRLRDSSRDEQFF
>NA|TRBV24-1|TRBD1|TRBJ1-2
TGTGCCACCAGTGATAGAACCGGGACAGGGTATGGCTACACCTTC
CATSDRTGTGYGYTF
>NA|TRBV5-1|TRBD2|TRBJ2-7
TGCGCCAGCAGCTCGCAAGCGGGAGGGATCGACGAGCAGTACTTC
CASSSQAGGIDEQYF
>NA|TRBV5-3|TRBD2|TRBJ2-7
TGTGCCAGAAGCCTCCCGGGACTAGATCTTTACGAGCAGTACTTC
CARSLPGLDLYEQYF
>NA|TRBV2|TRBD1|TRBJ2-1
TGTGCCAGCATTATTGCCGGGACAGGGGAGAATGAGCAGTTCTTC
CASIIAGTGENEQFF
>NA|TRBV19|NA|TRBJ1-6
TGTGCCAGTAGTCATCGCAGGGTTAATTCACCCCTCCACTTT
CASSHRRVNSPLHF
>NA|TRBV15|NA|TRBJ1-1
TGTGCCACCAGCAGGGACTACCCCGGTACAATCCCTGAAGCTTTCTTT
CATSRDYPGTIPEAFF
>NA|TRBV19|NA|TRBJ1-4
TGTGCCAGTAGTGGATTCGGGGGGGAAAAACTGTTTTTT
CASSGFGGEKLFF